Sequencing of this TCR beta chain was carried out in a study of T-cell memory formation after mild COVID-19 (dated by TCRdb to about 2021). Regarding the complete study: TCR sequence clusters from the two donors were largely donor specific. Two young, previously healthy adult volunteers made up the cohort, one male and one female. Longitudinal TCRalpha and TCRbeta repertoire sequencing tracked T-cell clones expanding and contracting after mild COVID-19 in two donors.

The run used an Illumina NovaSeq 6000. cDNA libraries for TCRalpha and TCRbeta were prepared by 5'RACE using constant-segment primers, with sample barcodes and unique molecular identifiers added. RNA was extracted from every sample with Trizol reagent. The libraries were amplified in two PCR steps, and the second step added a second sample barcode and Illumina TruSeq adapters. The libraries were sequenced on an Illumina NovaSeq using 2 x 150 bp paired-end reads. In the source study's methods: Demultiplexing of reads and collapsing into UMI-guided consensus sequences were performed with migec v1.2.7. Using mixcr v2.1.11, the UMI consensuses were aligned to TRA and TRB V and J templates and assembled into clonotypes. A clonotype was counted as expanded or contracted only if both edgeR and NoisET called the change significant, with noise models trained on biological replicates. edgeR calls used a false discovery rate-adjusted p below 0.01 and a log2 fold-change threshold of 1. PCA with hierarchical clustering of max-normalized trajectories of the 1000 most abundant clonotypes was used as exploratory dynamics analysis. The CD4 or CD8 phenotype of responding clones was assigned using the separately sequenced CD4+ and CD8+ repertoires. The public reads were reanalyzed by TCRdb: fastp trimming at Q25, MiXCR alignment, in-frame beta chains only. Every entry covers one CDR3 protein and lists the most common genes and DNA from its rows. The V and J calls shown here were made by TCRdb, not taken from the authors' results. The sample table holds roughly 400,000 distinct CDR3 sequences, of which roughly 15% were seen once. The ten most abundant clones make up roughly 21% of the sample.

CDR1 and CDR2, looked up from the germline V gene, are MNHEY and SVGEGT. Trimming leaves V shorter by 5 bases and J shorter by 0 bases, with the junction holding 8 bases beyond the gene matches. The CDR3 runs 17 residues from the cysteine to the phenylalanine. CDR3 DNA only is kept here, 51 bases in frame from base 1. This clonotype was picked up a small number of times. It lacks a known antigen. Base qualities are not recorded, but no much larger clone differs from it by a single base. On the study overall, not on this receptor specifically: Clones that contracted from day 15 to 85 showed balanced CD4/CD8 phenotypes, whereas a second wave of clones that expanded from day 15 to 37 leaned towards CD4+. Contracting CD4+ clones were located mainly in the CM and EM memory subsets, whereas CD8+ clones were found to be enriched in EMRA. The second-wave clones that peaked on day 37 were not confirmed to be SARS-CoV-2 specific. Some responding clones were detected in pre-infection memory, suggesting pre-existing cross-reactive memory T cells joined the SARS-CoV-2 response. The study included only a couple of mild cases, and larger cohorts that include severe cases with pre-infection samples were judged to be necessary.

Ficoll-Paque density gradient centrifugation was the method used to isolate PBMCs. The specimen was PBMCs or a T cell subset sorted from them (not recorded which). The chain employs TRBV6-2 or TRBV6-3 and TRBJ1-4; TRBD1 agrees with 8 junctional bases. The TCR comes from a young man who had mild COVID-19 (a few samples of this study predate the infection). The sample titles of this study are shuffled in the database, so cell type and time point are left out; the donor was told from shared clones. CDR3 sequence: CASSRHRDRSTNEKLFF. Here is the DNA: TGTGCCAGCAGTCGGCACCGGGACAGGTCAACTAATGAAAAACTGTTTTTT.